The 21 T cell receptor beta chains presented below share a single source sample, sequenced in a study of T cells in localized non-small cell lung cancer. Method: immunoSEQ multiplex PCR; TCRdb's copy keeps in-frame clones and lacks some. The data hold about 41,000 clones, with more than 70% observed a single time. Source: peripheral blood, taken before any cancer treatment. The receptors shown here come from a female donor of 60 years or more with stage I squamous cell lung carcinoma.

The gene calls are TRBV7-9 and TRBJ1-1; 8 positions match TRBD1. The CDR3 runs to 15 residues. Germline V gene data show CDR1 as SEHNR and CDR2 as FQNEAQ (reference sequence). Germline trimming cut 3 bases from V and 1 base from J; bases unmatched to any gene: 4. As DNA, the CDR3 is TGTGCCAGCAGCTTGTGGACAGGGACGAACACTGAAGCTTTCTTT. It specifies CASSLWTGTNTEAFF.

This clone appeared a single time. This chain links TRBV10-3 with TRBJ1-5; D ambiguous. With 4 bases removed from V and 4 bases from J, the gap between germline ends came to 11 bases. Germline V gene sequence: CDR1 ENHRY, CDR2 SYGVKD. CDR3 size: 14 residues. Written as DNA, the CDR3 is TGTGCCATCAGTGCGCTGCAGACGAATCAGCCCCAGCATTTT. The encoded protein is CAISALQTNQPQHF.

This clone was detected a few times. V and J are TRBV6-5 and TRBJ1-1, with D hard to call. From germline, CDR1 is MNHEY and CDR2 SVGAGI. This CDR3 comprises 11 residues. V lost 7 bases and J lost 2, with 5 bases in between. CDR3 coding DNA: TGTGCCAGCACCAGAAACACTGAAGCTTTCTTT. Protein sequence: CASTRNTEAFF.

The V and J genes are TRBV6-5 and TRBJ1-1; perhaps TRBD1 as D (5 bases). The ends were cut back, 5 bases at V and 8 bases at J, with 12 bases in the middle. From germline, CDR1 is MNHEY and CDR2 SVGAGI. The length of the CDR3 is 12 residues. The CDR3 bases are TGTGCCAGCAGTCTTGGGACTGACGAAGCTTTCTTT. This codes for CASSLGTDEAFF.

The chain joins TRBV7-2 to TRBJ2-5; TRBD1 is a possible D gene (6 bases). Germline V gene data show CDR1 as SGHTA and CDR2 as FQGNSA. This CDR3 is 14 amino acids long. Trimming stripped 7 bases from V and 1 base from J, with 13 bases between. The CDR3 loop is CASNLGTTQETQYF. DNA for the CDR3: TGTGCCAGCAACCTAGGGACAACCCAAGAGACCCAGTACTTC.

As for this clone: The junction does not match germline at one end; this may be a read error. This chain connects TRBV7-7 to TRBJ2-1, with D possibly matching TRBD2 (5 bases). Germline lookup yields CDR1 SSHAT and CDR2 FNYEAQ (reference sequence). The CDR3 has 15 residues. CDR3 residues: CASSLEGDAYNEQFF. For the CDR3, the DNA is TGTGCTAGCAGCTTAGAGGGAGACGCCTACAATGAGCAGTTCTTC.

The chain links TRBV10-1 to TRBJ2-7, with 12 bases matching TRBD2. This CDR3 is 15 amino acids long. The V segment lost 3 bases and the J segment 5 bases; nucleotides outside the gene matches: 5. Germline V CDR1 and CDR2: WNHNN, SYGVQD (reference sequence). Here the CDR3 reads CASSESSGRAHEQYF. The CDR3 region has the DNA TGCGCCAGCAGTGAATCTAGCGGGAGGGCCCACGAGCAGTACTTC.

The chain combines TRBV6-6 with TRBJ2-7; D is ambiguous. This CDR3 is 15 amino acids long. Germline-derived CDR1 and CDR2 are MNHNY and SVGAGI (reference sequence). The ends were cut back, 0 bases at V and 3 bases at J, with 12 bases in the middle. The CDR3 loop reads CASSYSVETGYEQYF. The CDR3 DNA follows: TGTGCCAGCAGTTACTCGGTGGAAACCGGCTACGAGCAGTACTTC.

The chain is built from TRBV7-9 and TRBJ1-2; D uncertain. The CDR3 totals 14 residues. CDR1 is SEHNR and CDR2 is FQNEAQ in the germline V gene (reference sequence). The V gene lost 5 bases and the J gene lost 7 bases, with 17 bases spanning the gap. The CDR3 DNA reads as TGTGCCAGCAGCCCCCCGGGGTTGTGGGGTGGCTACACCTTC. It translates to CASSPPGLWGGYTF.

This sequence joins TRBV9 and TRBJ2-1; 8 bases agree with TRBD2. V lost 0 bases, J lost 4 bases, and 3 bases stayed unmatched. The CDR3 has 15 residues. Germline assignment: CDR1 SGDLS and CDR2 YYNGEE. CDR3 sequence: CASSVAGGGYNEQFF. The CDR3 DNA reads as TGTGCCAGCAGCGTAGCGGGCGGGGGGTACAATGAGCAGTTCTTC.

The CDR3 DNA reads as TGTGCCAGCAGTCCCCAAAGAGAGCCCCTACGAGGGCAGTACTTC. Translation gives CASSPQREPLRGQYF. The chain combines TRBV27 with TRBJ2-7; no firm D call. V was pared by 5 bases and J by 9 bases, with 23 bases between. The CDR3 sequence is 15 residues long. Germline values: CDR1 MNHEY, CDR2 SMNVEV (reference sequence).

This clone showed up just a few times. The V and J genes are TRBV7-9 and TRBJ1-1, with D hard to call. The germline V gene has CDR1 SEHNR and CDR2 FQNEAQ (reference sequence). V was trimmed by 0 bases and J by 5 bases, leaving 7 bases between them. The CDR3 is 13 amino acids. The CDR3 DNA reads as TGTGCCAGCAGCTTAGCGGAGGGAACTGAAGCTTTCTTT. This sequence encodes CASSLAEGTEAFF.

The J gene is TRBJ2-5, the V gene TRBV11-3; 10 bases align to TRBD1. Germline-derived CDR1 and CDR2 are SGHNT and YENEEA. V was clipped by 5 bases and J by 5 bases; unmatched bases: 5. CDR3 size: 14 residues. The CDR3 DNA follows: TGTGCCAGCAGCCCCCCGGACAGGGGGGAGACCCAGTACTTC. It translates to CASSPPDRGETQYF.

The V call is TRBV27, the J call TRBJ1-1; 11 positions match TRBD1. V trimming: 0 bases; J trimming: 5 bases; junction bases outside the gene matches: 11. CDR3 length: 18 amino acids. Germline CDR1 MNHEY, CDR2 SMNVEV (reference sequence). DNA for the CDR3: TGTGCCAGCAGTTTATCTGTGGGGGACAGGGGGTTTTATACTGAAGCTTTCTTT. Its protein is CASSLSVGDRGFYTEAFF.

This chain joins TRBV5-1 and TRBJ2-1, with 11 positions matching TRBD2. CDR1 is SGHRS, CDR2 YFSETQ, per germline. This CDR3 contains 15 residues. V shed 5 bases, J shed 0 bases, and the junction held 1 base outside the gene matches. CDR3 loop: CASRTSGTSYNEQFF. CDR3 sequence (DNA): TGCGCCAGCAGGACTAGCGGGACCTCCTACAATGAGCAGTTCTTC. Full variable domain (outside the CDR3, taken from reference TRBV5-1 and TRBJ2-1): KAGVTQTPRYLIKTRGQQVTLSCSPISGHRSVSWYQQTPGQGLQFLFEYFSETQRNKGNFPGRFSGRQFSNSRSEMNVSTLELGDSALYLCASRTSGTSYNEQFFGPGTRLTVL.

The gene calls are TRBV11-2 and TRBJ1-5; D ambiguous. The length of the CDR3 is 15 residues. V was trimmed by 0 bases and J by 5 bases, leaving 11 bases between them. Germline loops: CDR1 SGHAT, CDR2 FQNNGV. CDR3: CASSLDPHGDQPQHF. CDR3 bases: TGTGCCAGCAGCTTAGACCCCCATGGAGATCAGCCCCAGCATTTT.

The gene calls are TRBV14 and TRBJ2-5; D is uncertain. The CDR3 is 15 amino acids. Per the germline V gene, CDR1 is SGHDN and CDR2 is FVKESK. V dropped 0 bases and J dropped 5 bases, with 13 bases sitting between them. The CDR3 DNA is TGTGCCAGCAGCCAAGATAGGCGAGGTAGTGAGACCCAGTACTTC. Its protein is CASSQDRRGSETQYF.

Written as DNA, the CDR3 is TGTGCCATCAGTGACCTAGGACAGGGAAAAGAGACCCAGTACTTC. It is translated as CAISDLGQGKETQYF. J is TRBJ2-5 and V is TRBV10-3; 8 nucleotides match TRBD1. This CDR3 is 15 amino acids long. The V segment lost 3 bases and the J segment 3 bases; nucleotides outside the gene matches: 6. Germline values: CDR1 ENHRY, CDR2 SYGVKD.

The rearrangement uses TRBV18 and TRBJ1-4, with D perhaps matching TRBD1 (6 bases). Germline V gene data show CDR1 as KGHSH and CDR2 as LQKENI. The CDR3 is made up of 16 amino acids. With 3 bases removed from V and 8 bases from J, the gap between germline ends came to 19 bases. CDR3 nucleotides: TGTGCCAGCTCACCTTTGGGGCGGGGGGCCGGCGAAAAACTGTTTTTT. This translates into CASSPLGRGAGEKLFF.

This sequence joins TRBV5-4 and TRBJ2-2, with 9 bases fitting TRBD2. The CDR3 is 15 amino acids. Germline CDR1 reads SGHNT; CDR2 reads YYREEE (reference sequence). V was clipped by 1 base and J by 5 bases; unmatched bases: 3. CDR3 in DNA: TGTGCCAGCAGCTTGCCAGCGGGAGGAACCGGGGAGCTGTTTTTT. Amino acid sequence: CASSLPAGGTGELFF.

The CDR3 reads CASRPAATNEKLFF. In DNA form, the CDR3 reads TGTGCCAGTCGACCGGCAGCAACTAATGAAAAACTGTTTTTT. The chain couples TRBV25-1 to TRBJ1-4, with D uncertain. V was cut by 9 bases and J by 0 bases, with 11 bases left in between. The germline V gene encodes CDR1 MGHDK and CDR2 SYGVNS. This CDR3 region has 14 residues.